These 19 T cell receptor beta chains share one sample of origin, sequenced in a study of T cell repertoires in cytomegalovirus infection (dated by TCRdb to the late 2010s). The sequencing machine was an Illumina HiSeq 1500. TCRdb passed the public sequencing reads through fastp at Q25 and MiXCR, retaining productive beta sequences. Records with the same CDR3 protein are collapsed into one entry carrying the most frequent genes and DNA. Counted in this sample were approximately 270,000 distinct CDR3 sequences; less than 25% of them appeared once. The ten top clones hold about 20% of the sample. This sample's treatment or condition label indicates: in vitro stimulation with specific CMV peptide epitopes to enrich CMV-specific T cells. Their antigens are not known. Sequenced here: cultured PBMCs, sampled from culture after CMV antigen stimulation. The receptors here all came from a human donor in good health (CMV status not recorded). Some clones in this sample may be carry-over from other donors' samples.

The rearrangement uses TRBV10-3 and TRBJ2-7, with TRBD2 matching 10 bases. The germline CDR1 and CDR2 sequences are ENHRY and SYGVKD. The CDR3 length is 15 residues. The V and J ends lost 4 bases and 2 bases, in that order; junction bases with no gene match: 5. The CDR3 loop reads CAISGSSGGPYEQYF. CDR3 in DNA: TGTGCCATCAGTGGATCTAGCGGGGGTCCCTACGAGCAGTACTTC.

The chain has TRBV27 and TRBJ1-2; perhaps TRBD1 as D (5 bases). The CDR3 length is 13 residues. V shed 6 bases and J shed 0 bases, with 8 bases lying between them. From germline, CDR1 is MNHEY and CDR2 SMNVEV (reference sequence). The CDR3 bases are TGTGCCAGCAGGACAGCTACTAACTATGGCTACACCTTC. This translates into CASRTATNYGYTF.

The chain carries TRBV4-1 and TRBJ2-1, with D uncertain. The CDR3 has 16 amino acids. V dropped 1 base and J dropped 4 bases, with 14 bases sitting between them. Germline CDR1 reads MGHRA; CDR2 reads YSYEKL. CDR3 DNA sequence: TGCGCCAGCAGCCAAGCTCCGGGCCGTGCTTACAATGAGCAGTTCTTC. Protein: CASSQAPGRAYNEQFF.

This rearrangement joins TRBV3-1 to TRBJ2-5, with D unclear. Per the germline V gene, CDR1 is LGHDT and CDR2 is YNNKEL (reference sequence). The V gene lost 1 base and the J gene lost 5 bases, with 8 bases spanning the gap. CDR3 size: 13 residues. In DNA form, the CDR3 reads TGTGCCAGCAGCCAAGGGGCGATGGAGACCCAGTACTTC. This gives the protein CASSQGAMETQYF.

The chain couples TRBV5-6 to TRBJ1-1, with D perhaps TRBD1 (5 bases). V lost 9 bases and J 1 base, leaving 13 bases between the germline ends. The CDR3 runs to 13 residues. CDR1 SGHDT and CDR2 YYEEEE come from the germline V gene. Here the CDR3 DNA reads TGTGCCACTACAGGACGGACGAACACTGAAGCTTTCTTT. Amino acid sequence: CATTGRTNTEAFF.

This chain connects TRBV27 to TRBJ2-7; D unresolved. Germline assignment: CDR1 MNHEY and CDR2 SMNVEV (reference sequence). V was trimmed by 3 bases and J by 6 bases, leaving 9 bases between them. The CDR3 runs 12 residues. CDR3 sequence reads: CASSFPGSEQYF. CDR3 DNA sequence: TGTGCCAGCAGTTTTCCTGGTTCCGAGCAGTACTTC.

A few counts support this clonotype. The chain recombines TRBV10-2 with TRBJ1-5; no definite D call. Trimming pared 4 bases from V and 2 bases from J, leaving 6 bases between. The CDR3 is 13 residues long. Germline assignment: CDR1 WSHSY and CDR2 SAAADI. CDR3 DNA sequence: TGCGCCAGCAGTGTAGGAGGCAATCAGCCCCAGCATTTT. This translates into CASSVGGNQPQHF.

The chain joins TRBV11-3 to TRBJ2-1; D is uncertain. This CDR3 is built from 12 residues. Germline-derived CDR1 and CDR2 are SGHNT and YENEEA. V was pared by 0 bases and J by 9 bases, with 6 bases between. The CDR3 nucleotides are TGTGCCAGCAGCTTAGAGGGCGGTGAGCAGTTCTTC. Protein: CASSLEGGEQFF.

This chain's CDR3 is CASSQINTQYF. The DNA for the CDR3 is TGTGCCAGCAGTCAAATCAATACGCAGTATTTT. The rearrangement joins TRBV6-2 or TRBV6-3 to TRBJ2-3; no firm D call. Trimming left V 5 bases short and J 7 bases short, with 7 bases between. Germline CDR1 MNHEY, CDR2 SVGEGT. CDR3 length: 11 residues.

The genes are TRBV30 and TRBJ1-1; D is unclear. The germline V and J ends were trimmed by 2 bases and 0 bases, with 10 bases remaining between them. The CDR3 is 14 amino acids. Germline assignment: CDR1 GTSNPN and CDR2 SVGIG (reference sequence). Here the CDR3 reads CAWSPDGVNTEAFF. In DNA, the CDR3 is TGTGCCTGGAGTCCTGACGGGGTGAACACTGAAGCTTTCTTT.

This clonotype was seen a few times. V and J are TRBV6-5 and TRBJ1-1; D gene unclear. V was trimmed by 6 bases and J by 4 bases, leaving 15 bases between them. The CDR3 spans 14 residues. Germline V lookup: CDR1 MNHEY, CDR2 SVGAGI. The CDR3: CASSYSTSPTEAFF. The CDR3 nucleotides read TGTGCCAGCAGCTATTCAACAAGCCCCACTGAAGCTTTCTTT.

This rearrangement joins TRBV12-3 or TRBV12-4 to TRBJ2-4, with 10 bases that match TRBD1. Trimming took 6 bases from V and 8 from J; bases not matched to a gene: 10. The CDR3 is made up of 15 amino acids. The CDR3 protein is CASRMTGGASDIQYF. The CDR3 DNA is TGTGCCAGCAGGATGACAGGGGGCGCATCGGACATTCAGTACTTC.

The chain has TRBV12-3 or TRBV12-4 and TRBJ2-7, with 9 bases lining up with TRBD2. The CDR3 loop spans 14 amino acids. V trimming: 8 bases; J trimming: 4 bases; junction bases outside the gene matches: 9. As DNA, the CDR3 is TGTGCCAGCGGACTAGGCGGGAGGGCTTACGAGCAGTACTTC. Translating gives CASGLGGRAYEQYF.

This clonotype occurred many times. CDR3 loop: CASSSPIRGSNYGYTF. The CDR3 nucleotides are TGTGCCAGCAGCTCCCCCATCAGGGGATCCAACTATGGCTACACCTTC. The chain combines TRBV6-1 with TRBJ1-2; D may be TRBD1 (6 bases). The germline gives CDR1 MNHNS, CDR2 SASEGT. The CDR3 is 16 amino acids. V lost 6 bases, J lost 2 bases, and 19 bases lay in between.

There are many counts of this clonotype. V gene TRBV6-2 or TRBV6-3 combines with J gene TRBJ1-1; weak D call: TRBD1 (6 bases). Between the trimmed V and J ends, which lost 2 bases and 4 bases, there was a span of 14 bases. The CDR3 is 15 residues long. Germline values: CDR1 MNHEY, CDR2 SVGEGT. For the CDR3, the DNA is TGTGCCAGCAGTTACGAGGGGGGCGTTTTCACTGAAGCTTTCTTT. It translates to CASSYEGGVFTEAFF.

This chain uses TRBV28 with TRBJ1-5; 7 bases agree with TRBD1. The CDR3 runs 17 residues. CDR1 is MDHEN and CDR2 is SYDVKM in the germline V gene. The V segment lost 6 bases and the J segment 2 bases; nucleotides outside the gene matches: 13. CDR3 coding DNA: TGTGCCAGCAGCGAACAGACAGGGTTGGGGGGCAATCAGCCCCAGCATTTT. Protein product: CASSEQTGLGGNQPQHF.

The DNA of the CDR3 is TGTGCCAGCAGCCCTAACTCAGGGGGCTGGGGCACTGAAGCTTTCTTT. Its protein product is CASSPNSGGWGTEAFF. This rearrangement joins TRBV5-6 to TRBJ1-1; TRBD1 agrees at 8 bases. The germline CDR1 and CDR2 sequences are SGHDT and YYEEEE. V gave up 4 bases and J gave up 4 bases; unmatched junction bases: 12. The CDR3 is 16 amino acids.

The J gene is TRBJ2-7, the V gene TRBV6-2 or TRBV6-3; 12 bases map to TRBD2. The CDR3 sequence is 15 residues long. The trim removed 5 bases at V and 0 bases at J, leaving 2 bases unmatched. Germline V gene lookup returns CDR1 MNHEY and CDR2 SVGEGT. This chain's CDR3 is CASSLTSGSSYEQYF. For the CDR3, the DNA is TGTGCCAGCAGTCTGACTAGCGGGAGCTCCTACGAGCAGTACTTC.

Many counts were recorded for this clonotype. The chain has TRBV7-2 and TRBJ1-3, with 9 bases fitting TRBD1. This CDR3 is 17 amino acids long. Germline CDR1 SGHTA, CDR2 FQGNSA. Losses at the gene ends were 0 bases for V and 0 bases for J; bases not matched to a gene: 3. This CDR3 is CASSLAGTGSSGNTIYF. In DNA, the CDR3 is TGTGCCAGCAGCTTAGCAGGGACAGGGTCCTCTGGAAACACCATATATTTT.